Described below is a single T cell receptor beta chain sequence and its context. The antigen remains unidentified. This record belongs to a study of regulatory T cells in long-lasting Graves disease. Regarding the study as a whole: Newly diagnosed patients had higher TCR diversity than persistent Graves' patients did. Clonotypes that were public and shared totalled 2,500 to 3,500 in persistent patients versus about 1,000 in new patients.

HTBI primers from iRepertoire and Arm-PCR of CDR3 regions yielded the TCR beta libraries. TCRdb independently ran MiXCR on the multiplex PCR reads; one entry per CDR3 protein. Seen here are around 300,000 distinct CDR3 sequences, 22% observed once, and the top ten hold more than 50%. Trimming cost V 6 bases and J 7 bases, with 21 bases left between them. The germline V gene encodes CDR1 MNHNS and CDR2 SASEGT. This CDR3 is 16 amino acids long. Time point denoted: persistent/refractory GD, antithyroid drugs over 5 years with positive TRAb. The authors made the TCR library using RNA they extracted from PBMCs.

The source of this sequence is a female donor with Graves disease. The V gene is TRBV6-1, the J gene TRBJ2-2; D perhaps matches TRBD2 (6 bases). This material consisted of peripheral blood mononuclear cells (PBMCs), taken when the disease was refractory, from a patient treated with antithyroid drugs. The CDR3 bases are TGTGCCAGCAGGAGTTACGGCGGGAAGTGGTTCGGGGAGCTGTTTTTT. Translated, it gives CASRSYGGKWFGELFF.